Listed below are T cell receptor beta chains from one sample, sequenced in a study of blood T cells in healthy people across ages. TCRdb reprocessed the 5' RACE reads with MiXCR, giving one entry per CDR3 protein. Of 1,500,000 or so distinct CDR3 sequences in the sample, 59% were seen once. Sequencing was performed on blood. The receptor source for this set is a young man in good health. Each CDR3 is given with its conserved first and last residue. D genes are given only for firm matches. Clone size, where shown, is once, few, many, or a class for clones that have expanded.

CDR3 DNA	CDR3 protein	D gene	V gene	J gene	clone size
TGCGCCAGCAGCCAAGAACTGACTAGCGGGGGCTTTCAGTACTTC	CASSQELTSGGFQYF	TRBD2	TRBV4-3	TRBJ2-4	few
TGTGCCACCATCTATCGCGAGGCGTACAATGAGCAGTTCTTC	CATIYREAYNEQFF	.	TRBV7-9	TRBJ2-1	.
TGCAGTGCGGAGAGGACGGGGGGGCACGAGCAGTACTTC	CSAERTGGHEQYF	TRBD2	TRBV20-1	TRBJ2-7	.
TGTGCCAGCAGCCAAGCGGACGGGGGCCTCACTGAAGCTTTCTTT	CASSQADGGLTEAFF	.	TRBV4-2	TRBJ1-1	.
TGTGCCAGCAGTTTAAGGTCTGACAATGAGCAGTTCTTC	CASSLRSDNEQFF	.	TRBV12-3/TRBV12-4	TRBJ2-1	once
TGTGCCAGCAGCGTAGATGGGGCACCCTGGTACGAGCAGTACTTC	CASSVDGAPWYEQYF	.	TRBV9	TRBJ2-7	.
TGTGCCAGCAGTACTCGGGGACTAGCGGCCGCCTACGAGCAGTACTTC	CASSTRGLAAAYEQYF	TRBD2	TRBV27	TRBJ2-7	.
TGCGCCAGCAGCCCGGAGCGGGGGTTCGTCTACGAGCAGTACTTC	CASSPERGFVYEQYF	TRBD2	TRBV4-1	TRBJ2-7	.
TGCAGTGCTAGAAACCGGGACTCCTACAATGAGCAGTTCTTC	CSARNRDSYNEQFF	.	TRBV20-1	TRBJ2-1	.
TGCAGTGCTAGAGGGACTAGCGTTACAGATACGCAGTATTTT	CSARGTSVTDTQYF	TRBD2	TRBV20-1	TRBJ2-3	.
TGTGCCAGCAGCTTCGAGGACAGCTCCTACGAGCAGTACTTC	CASSFEDSSYEQYF	.	TRBV7-9	TRBJ2-7	few
TGTGCCAGCAGATTGGGGGGAACCGGGACAGGGTCCTTTTATGGCTACACCTTC	CASRLGGTGTGSFYGYTF	TRBD1	TRBV7-9	TRBJ1-2	few
TGCAGTGCTAGAGCCTCGGGACTAGCGGGAGCAGATACGCAGTATTTT	CSARASGLAGADTQYF	TRBD2	TRBV20-1	TRBJ2-3	.
TGTGCCAGCAGCATTACAGCGGGGGGCACAGATACGCAGTATTTT	CASSITAGGTDTQYF	TRBD2	TRBV7-2	TRBJ2-3	.
TGTGCCAGCAGTACAGGGGATTATGGCTACACCTTC	CASSTGDYGYTF	TRBD1	TRBV6-2/TRBV6-3	TRBJ1-2	few
TGTGCCATCAGTCCACAACTAGCGGGAGAAGGTTACGAGCAGTACTTC	CAISPQLAGEGYEQYF	TRBD2	TRBV10-3	TRBJ2-7	.
TGCGCCAGCAGCCAAGATATTTGGGCTAATTCACTCCTCCACTTT	CASSQDIWANSLLHF	.	TRBV4-3	TRBJ1-6	.
TGTGCCAGCAACTTAGGGAATAAGATTTACGAGCAGTACTTC	CASNLGNKIYEQYF	.	TRBV5-6	TRBJ2-7	.
TGCGCCAGCAGCCAAGATCGGGCCCCCGATGAAAAACTGTTTTTT	CASSQDRAPDEKLFF	.	TRBV4-3	TRBJ1-4	.
TGCGCCAGCAGCGTGGCCTCAGCCAAAAACATTCAGTACTTC	CASSVASAKNIQYF	.	TRBV5-1	TRBJ2-4	few
TGTGCCAGCAGCTTAGTAATGGGAGGGGAGACCCAGTACTTC	CASSLVMGGETQYF	TRBD2	TRBV7-2	TRBJ2-5	.
TGTGCCAGCAGCCAAGTGGGACTGACCCAAGAGACCCAGTACTTC	CASSQVGLTQETQYF	.	TRBV3-1	TRBJ2-5	.
TGTGCCAGCAGTTCCCCTCCCTTCGGGGAGCTGTTTTTT	CASSSPPFGELFF	.	TRBV12-3/TRBV12-4	TRBJ2-2	.
TGTGCCAGCAGTGTAACGGGAGAATGGAGGGAGCAGTACTTC	CASSVTGEWREQYF	.	TRBV12-3/TRBV12-4	TRBJ2-7	.
TGTGCCAGCAGCCAACCGGGACAGGGGCGGTCCCAGTACTTC	CASSQPGQGRSQYF	TRBD1	TRBV3-1	TRBJ2-5	.
TGCAGCGTTGAAGAGGGAGGGGACGAGCAGTACTTC	CSVEEGGDEQYF	TRBD2	TRBV29-1	TRBJ2-7	.
TGCGCCAGCAGCCAAGGGACTAGCGGGCATGAGCAGTTCTTC	CASSQGTSGHEQFF	TRBD2	TRBV4-1	TRBJ2-1	.
TGTGCCAGCAGTCATACAGGGGACAGGGACGCCTACGAGCAGTACTTC	CASSHTGDRDAYEQYF	TRBD1	TRBV6-1	TRBJ2-7	.
TGCGCCAGCAGCTTGGATAACAGGGGCACAGATACGCAGTATTTT	CASSLDNRGTDTQYF	.	TRBV5-1	TRBJ2-3	.
TGTGCCAGCAGTGATGGGACGACCATCGAGCTTCGCACCTTC	CASSDGTTIELRTF	.	TRBV25-1	TRBJ1-2	.
TGTGCCAGCAGGGGGGACAGGGTGTATTTT	CASRGDRVYF	TRBD1	TRBV6-5	TRBJ2-3	.
TGTGCCAGCAGTCCCGGGACTAGCGAAATCGAGCAGTACTTC	CASSPGTSEIEQYF	TRBD2	TRBV27	TRBJ2-7	few
TGCGCCAGCAGTGAGTCAGCAAGCGGCCAAGAGACCCAGTACTTC	CASSESASGQETQYF	.	TRBV10-1	TRBJ2-5	few
TGTGCCAGCATCCCACTCTTGGGGGCCCACGGGAACACTGAAGCTTTCTTT	CASIPLLGAHGNTEAFF	.	TRBV12-3/TRBV12-4	TRBJ1-1	.
TGCAGTGCTATAGAAGTCAATGAGCAGTTCTTC	CSAIEVNEQFF	.	TRBV20-1	TRBJ2-1	.
TGTGCCAGCACCACAGGCTCTCCGGGGTATGGCTACACCTTC	CASTTGSPGYGYTF	.	TRBV6-5	TRBJ1-2	few
TGTGCCAGCAGTGACCTAAAGGGGAGGCCAGATTCACCCCTCCACTTT	CASSDLKGRPDSPLHF	.	TRBV6-1	TRBJ1-6	.
TGTGCCAGCAGTGGTGAGGGACGGAACACTCAAGAGACCCAGTACTTC	CASSGEGRNTQETQYF	.	TRBV2	TRBJ2-5	.
TGTGCCAGCAGCCAAGAATGGCGGAGCACCGGGGAGCTGTTTTTT	CASSQEWRSTGELFF	.	TRBV3-1	TRBJ2-2	.
TGTGCCAGCAGGCGCGGGGACTTCAGCAATGAGCAGTTCTTC	CASRRGDFSNEQFF	.	TRBV9	TRBJ2-1	.
TGTGCCACCAGCAGGGAGGGGTTGGCGGGGGGATACAATGAGCAGTTCTTC	CATSREGLAGGYNEQFF	TRBD2	TRBV15	TRBJ2-1	few
TGTGCCAGCAGCATAACTAGCGGGAGAAGTTACGAGCAGTACTTC	CASSITSGRSYEQYF	TRBD2	TRBV11-2	TRBJ2-7	few
TGTGCCACCAGCGGCAGGGGGTTTTCACCCCTCCACTTT	CATSGRGFSPLHF	TRBD1	TRBV15	TRBJ1-6	.
TGTGCCAGCAGTAGGGTCGCGGGAGCTAGCTCCTATAATTCACCCCTCCACTTT	CASSRVAGASSYNSPLHF	.	TRBV25-1	TRBJ1-6	.
TGCAGCGTTGGCGAGATCAATGAGCAGTTCTTC	CSVGEINEQFF	.	TRBV29-1	TRBJ2-1	.
TGCGCCAGCAGCCTGACAGCGTACCAAGAGACCCAGTACTTC	CASSLTAYQETQYF	.	TRBV4-1	TRBJ2-5	few
TGTGCCAGCCGAACTAGCCCCGGGGCATACGAGCAGTACTTC	CASRTSPGAYEQYF	.	TRBV27	TRBJ2-7	.
TGTGCCATCAGCCGGGACAGGTCACAAGAGACCCAGTACTTC	CAISRDRSQETQYF	TRBD1	TRBV10-3	TRBJ2-5	few
TGCAGCTCTGCTAGCGGGAGAGGCTCAGGAATGGGGGAGCAGTTCTTC	CSSASGRGSGMGEQFF	TRBD2	TRBV29-1	TRBJ2-1	few
TGTGCCAGCAAGGGAATAGCCCCCTACAATGAGCAGTTCTTC	CASKGIAPYNEQFF	.	TRBV6-2/TRBV6-3	TRBJ2-1	once
TGTGCCAGCAGCGACTCGGTCTTATCTTCAGATACGCAGTATTTT	CASSDSVLSSDTQYF	.	TRBV6-5	TRBJ2-3	.
TGTGCCAGCAGCCAGGATACCTGCGAGCAGTACTTC	CASSQDTCEQYF	.	TRBV4-2	TRBJ2-7	.
TGTGCCAGCAGCTTAGTGGGTCCGGGACAGGGGGGGAACACTGAAGCTTTCTTT	CASSLVGPGQGGNTEAFF	TRBD1	TRBV11-2	TRBJ1-1	once
TGTGCCAGCAGTTTGGCAGGCACCTTCGAGGAGACCCAGTACTTC	CASSLAGTFEETQYF	.	TRBV12-3/TRBV12-4	TRBJ2-5	few
TGTGCCACCAGCAGCCTCACAGCGGGAAATGAGCAGTTCTTC	CATSSLTAGNEQFF	TRBD2	TRBV15	TRBJ2-1	once
TGTGCCAGCAGCGTCGAAGGGGTGAGCTCCTACAATGAGCAGTTCTTC	CASSVEGVSSYNEQFF	.	TRBV9	TRBJ2-1	.
TGTGCCAGCAGGAGGGGAGGCTATGAGCAGTTCTTC	CASRRGGYEQFF	.	TRBV6-2/TRBV6-3	TRBJ2-1	.